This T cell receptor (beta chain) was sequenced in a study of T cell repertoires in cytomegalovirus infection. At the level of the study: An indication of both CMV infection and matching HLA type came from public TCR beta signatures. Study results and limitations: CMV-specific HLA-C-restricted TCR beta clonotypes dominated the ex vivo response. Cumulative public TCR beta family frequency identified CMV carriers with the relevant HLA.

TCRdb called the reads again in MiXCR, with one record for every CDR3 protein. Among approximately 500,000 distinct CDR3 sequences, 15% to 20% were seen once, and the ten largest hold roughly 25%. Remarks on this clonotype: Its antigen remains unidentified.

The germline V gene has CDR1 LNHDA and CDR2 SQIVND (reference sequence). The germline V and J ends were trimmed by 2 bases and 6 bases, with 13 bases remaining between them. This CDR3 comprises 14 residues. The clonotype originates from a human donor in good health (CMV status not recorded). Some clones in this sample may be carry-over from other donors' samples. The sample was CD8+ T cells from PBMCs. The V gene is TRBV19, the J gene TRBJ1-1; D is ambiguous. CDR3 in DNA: TGTGCCAGTAGTATACGAAAGGTTGAGGCTGAAGCTTTCTTT. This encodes CASSIRKVEAEAFF. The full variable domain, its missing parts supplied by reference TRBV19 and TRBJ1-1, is DGGITQSPKYLFRKEGQNVTLSCEQNLNHDAMYWYRQDPGQGLRLIYYSQIVNDFQKGDIAEGYSVSREKKESFPLTVTSAQKNPTAFYLCASSIRKVEAEAFFGQGTRLTVV.